The 17 T cell receptor beta chains reported below all come from one sample, sequenced in a study of beta chain features in type 1 diabetes. Study-wide points: Type 1 diabetes patients had moderately but significantly shorter TCRB CDR3s in all four CD4+ subsets.

All of the isolated RNA was reverse transcribed, so expressed TCRB transcripts were sequenced. TCRdb's table, derived via immunoSEQ multiplex PCR, lists solely in-frame clones and lacks some. The repertoire has 600,000 or so clones, around 11% of them found once; the top ten carry more than 0.09%. The antigens these receptors bind are not known. What was sequenced was naive CD4+ T cells from blood. Receptors were obtained from a man in his thirties or forties with type 1 diabetes.

The chain is built from TRBV7-6 and TRBJ1-4, with D unclear. V gave up 4 bases and J gave up 0 bases, with 9 bases separating them. From germline, CDR1 is SGHVS and CDR2 FNYEAQ. CDR3 length: 15 amino acids. The CDR3 DNA sequence: TGTGCCAGCAGCTCGCTCCAAGCAACTAATGAAAAACTGTTTTTT. This gives the protein CASSSLQATNEKLFF.

The chain is built from TRBV25-1 and TRBJ1-6; D unresolved. V dropped 3 bases and J dropped 2 bases, with 2 bases sitting between them. Germline V gives CDR1 MGHDK, CDR2 SYGVNS. The CDR3 has 13 residues. The CDR3 DNA follows: TGTGCCAGCAGTGACCCCTATAATTCACCCCTCCACTTT. It translates to CASSDPYNSPLHF. Supplemented by reference TRBV25-1 and TRBJ1-6, the full variable domain reads EADIYQTPRYLVIGTGKKITLECSQTMGHDKMYWYQQDPGMELHLIHYSYGVNSTEKGDLSSESTVSRIRTEHFPLTLESARPSHTSQYLCASSDPYNSPLHFGNGTRLTVT.

The sample holds a few counts of this clone. Additional DNA sequences in this sample encode the identical CDR3. This chain connects TRBV7-9 to TRBJ1-1; 10 positions match TRBD1. CDR3 size: 14 residues. Germline V gives CDR1 SEHNR, CDR2 FQNEAQ (reference sequence). V was clipped by 5 bases and J by 3 bases; unmatched bases: 3. In nucleotides, the CDR3 is TGTGCCAGCAGCCGGGACAGGGGTGACACTGAAGCTTTCTTT. Protein sequence: CASSRDRGDTEAFF.

The sample holds a few counts of this clone. This chain links TRBV7-2 with TRBJ1-5, with D perhaps TRBD1 (5 bases). V lost 1 base to trimming and J lost 5 bases, with 12 bases between them. This CDR3 spans 15 amino acids. Looked up from germline, CDR1 is SGHTA and CDR2 is FQGNSA. This chain's CDR3 is CASSLGQTGDQPQHF. The CDR3 nucleotides read TGTGCCAGCAGCTTAGGGCAGACGGGGGATCAGCCCCAGCATTTT.

The chain is built from TRBV18 and TRBJ2-7; 10 bases fit TRBD1. V was clipped by 4 bases and J by 3 bases; unmatched bases: 9. In germline, CDR1 is KGHSH, CDR2 LQKENI. This CDR3 contains 16 residues. The chain's CDR3 is CASSLALGQGDYEQYF. The CDR3 DNA is TGTGCCAGCTCACTTGCTCTAGGACAGGGGGACTACGAGCAGTACTTC.

On this clone itself: This sample also contains other DNA sequences that code for the same CDR3. This sequence joins TRBV7-9 and TRBJ1-1, with D perhaps TRBD1 (6 bases). Germline CDR1 and CDR2: SEHNR and FQNEAQ (reference sequence). This CDR3 has 13 amino acids. The V end lost 1 base, the J end lost 5 bases, and 8 bases lay between the germline ends. Here the CDR3 reads CASSLEGGTEAFF. DNA for the CDR3: TGTGCCAGCAGCTTAGAGGGGGGGACTGAAGCTTTCTTT.

There are a few counts of this clone. V and J are TRBV9 and TRBJ1-1, with D perhaps matching TRBD1 (5 bases). The germline gives CDR1 SGDLS, CDR2 YYNGEE. The V end was cut by 3 bases, the J end by 7 bases, with 13 bases between. The CDR3 sequence is 13 residues long. Written as DNA, the CDR3 is TGTGCCAGCAGCGGACAGAGGGCAGATGAAGCTTTCTTT. Its translation: CASSGQRADEAFF.

The V call is TRBV5-1, the J call TRBJ2-3; 11 nucleotides match TRBD2. CDR1 SGHRS and CDR2 YFSETQ come from the germline V gene. This CDR3 has 16 amino acids. V was pared by 3 bases and J by 6 bases, with 9 bases of the junction left unmatched. The CDR3 sequence is CASSSLTSGVSDTQYF. The CDR3 DNA follows: TGCGCCAGCAGCTCTTTGACTAGCGGGGTCTCGGATACGCAGTATTTT.

This clone was counted only a few times. V usage is TRBV4-2 and J usage is TRBJ1-1, with TRBD1 as a possible D gene (5 bases). Germline CDR1 is LGHNA and CDR2 is YNFKEQ. This CDR3 is 15 amino acids long. V was trimmed by 1 base and J by 3 bases, leaving 12 bases between them. CDR3 in amino acids: CASSQGGVGDTEAFF. The CDR3, as DNA: TGTGCCAGCAGCCAAGGTGGGGTAGGGGACACTGAAGCTTTCTTT.

This sequence joins TRBV7-8 and TRBJ2-7, with D tentatively TRBD2 (6 bases). Germline loops: CDR1 SGHVS, CDR2 FQNEAQ. This CDR3 spans 16 amino acids. Trimming pared 4 bases from V and 0 bases from J, leaving 16 bases between. DNA for the CDR3: TGTGCCAGCAGCTCCCTAGGAGGACTACGCTCCTACGAGCAGTACTTC. Translation gives CASSSLGGLRSYEQYF.

This clone came up a few times. This chain uses TRBV7-2 with TRBJ2-5; D possibly corresponds to TRBD1 (6 bases). Trimming took off 1 base at V and 1 base at J, with 13 bases between the two ends. The length of the CDR3 is 16 residues. Germline assignment: CDR1 SGHTA and CDR2 FQGNSA. The CDR3 nucleotides are TGTGCCAGCAGCTTAGGGCCAGGGGCGGGCCAAGAGACCCAGTACTTC. It translates to CASSLGPGAGQETQYF.

The chain links TRBV18 to TRBJ1-5; D ambiguous. Germline V lookup: CDR1 KGHSH, CDR2 LQKENI. V lost 2 bases and J 0 bases, leaving 8 bases between the germline ends. The CDR3 runs 15 residues. The DNA of the CDR3 is TGTGCCAGCTCACCAGGAGCAGATAGCAATCAGCCCCAGCATTTT. It encodes CASSPGADSNQPQHF.

This clone was recorded only once. V and J are TRBV5-6 and TRBJ1-2, with D uncertain. CDR3 length equals 14 residues. V dropped 5 bases and J dropped 5 bases, with 16 bases sitting between them. The germline V gene has CDR1 SGHDT and CDR2 YYEEEE. The CDR3 nucleotides read TGTGCCAGCAGTACAGCCCTCCTTCCTTATGGCTACACCTTC. Protein: CASSTALLPYGYTF.

This clone was found a few times. The gene calls are TRBV25-1 and TRBJ1-2, with TRBD1 as a possible D gene (6 bases). The CDR3 extends over 13 amino acids. Germline CDR1 is MGHDK and CDR2 is SYGVNS. The V end was cut by 5 bases, the J end by 7 bases, with 14 bases between. In DNA, the CDR3 is TGTGCCAGCAGTAGAGGGGGTGTGGGTGGCTACACCTTC. Its translation is CASSRGGVGGYTF.

The table lists this clone with a few counts. The genes are TRBV6-5 and TRBJ2-7; the D gene is possibly TRBD1 (5 bases). This CDR3 has 14 amino acids. Per germline, CDR1 MNHEY and CDR2 SVGAGI. V was clipped by 0 bases and J by 6 bases, with 12 bases between them. The CDR3 loop is CASSYSGRVPEQYF. Here the CDR3 DNA reads TGTGCCAGCAGTTACTCCGGCAGGGTCCCCGAGCAGTACTTC.

The sample holds a few counts of this clone. The J gene is TRBJ2-5, the V gene TRBV5-6; D perhaps matches TRBD1 (6 bases). There are 15 residues in the CDR3. Trimming left V 4 bases short and J 5 bases short, with 18 bases between. Germline CDR1 reads SGHDT; CDR2 reads YYEEEE. CDR3 loop: CASSTYRAGRETQYF. The CDR3, as DNA: TGTGCCAGCAGCACCTACAGGGCGGGCCGGGAGACCCAGTACTTC.

Concerning this clone itself: This sample also contains other DNA sequences that code for the same CDR3. The rearrangement joins TRBV30 to TRBJ1-5, with unresolved D. The germline V and J ends were trimmed by 2 bases and 4 bases, with 6 bases remaining between them. The germline gives CDR1 GTSNPN, CDR2 SVGIG (reference sequence). CDR3 length: 12 residues. The CDR3 DNA sequence: TGTGCCTGGAGTCTGGGGAATCAGCCCCAGCATTTT. It yields the protein CAWSLGNQPQHF.